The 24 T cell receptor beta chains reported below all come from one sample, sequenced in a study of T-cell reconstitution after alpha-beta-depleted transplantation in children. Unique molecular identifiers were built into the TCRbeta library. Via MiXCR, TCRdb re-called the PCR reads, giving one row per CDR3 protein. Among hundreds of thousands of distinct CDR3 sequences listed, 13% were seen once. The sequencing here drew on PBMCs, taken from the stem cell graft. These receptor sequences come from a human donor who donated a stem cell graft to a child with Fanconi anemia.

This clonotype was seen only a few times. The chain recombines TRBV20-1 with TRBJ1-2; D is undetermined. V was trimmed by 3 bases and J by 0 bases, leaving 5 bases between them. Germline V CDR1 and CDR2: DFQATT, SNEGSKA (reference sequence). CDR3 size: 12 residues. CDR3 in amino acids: CSASNANYGYTF. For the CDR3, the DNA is TGCAGTGCTAGTAACGCTAACTATGGCTACACCTTC.

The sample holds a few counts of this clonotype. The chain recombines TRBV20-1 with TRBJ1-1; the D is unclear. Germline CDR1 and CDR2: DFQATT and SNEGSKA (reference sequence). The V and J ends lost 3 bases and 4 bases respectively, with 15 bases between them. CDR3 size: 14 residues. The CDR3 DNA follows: TGCAGTGCTAGTAAAAAGGGTCCCAGCACTGAAGCTTTCTTT. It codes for CSASKKGPSTEAFF.

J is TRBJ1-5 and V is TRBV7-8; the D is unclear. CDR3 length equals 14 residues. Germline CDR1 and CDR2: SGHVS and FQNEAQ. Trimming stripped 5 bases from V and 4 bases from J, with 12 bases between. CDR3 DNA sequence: TGTGCCAGCAGCCCCATTTTTGGGAATCAGCCCCAGCATTTT. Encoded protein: CASSPIFGNQPQHF.

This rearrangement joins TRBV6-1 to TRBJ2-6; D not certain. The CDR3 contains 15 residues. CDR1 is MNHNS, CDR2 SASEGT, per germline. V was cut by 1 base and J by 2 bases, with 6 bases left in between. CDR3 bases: TGTGCCAGCAGTGAAGTAGAGGCTGGGGCCAACGTCCTGACTTTC. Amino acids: CASSEVEAGANVLTF.

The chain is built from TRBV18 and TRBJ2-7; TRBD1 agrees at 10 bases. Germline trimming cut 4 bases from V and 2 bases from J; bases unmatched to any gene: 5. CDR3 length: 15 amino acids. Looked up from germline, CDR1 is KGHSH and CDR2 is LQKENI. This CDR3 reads CASSQPGTGAYEQYF. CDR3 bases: TGTGCCAGCTCACAACCCGGGACAGGGGCCTACGAGCAGTACTTC. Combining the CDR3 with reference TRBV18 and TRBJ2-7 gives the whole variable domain NAGVMQNPRHLVRRRGQEARLRCSPMKGHSHVYWYRQLPEEGLKFMVYLQKENIIDESGMPKERFSAEFPKEGPSILRIQQVVRGDSAAYFCASSQPGTGAYEQYFGPGTRLTVT.

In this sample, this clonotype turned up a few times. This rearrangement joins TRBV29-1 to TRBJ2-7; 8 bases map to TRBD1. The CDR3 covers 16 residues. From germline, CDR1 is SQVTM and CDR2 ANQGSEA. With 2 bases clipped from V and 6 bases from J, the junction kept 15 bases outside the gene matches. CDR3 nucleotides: TGCAGCGTTGAAAAGTTCGGACAGGGAAGAGGTAGCGAGCAGTACTTC. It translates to CSVEKFGQGRGSEQYF.

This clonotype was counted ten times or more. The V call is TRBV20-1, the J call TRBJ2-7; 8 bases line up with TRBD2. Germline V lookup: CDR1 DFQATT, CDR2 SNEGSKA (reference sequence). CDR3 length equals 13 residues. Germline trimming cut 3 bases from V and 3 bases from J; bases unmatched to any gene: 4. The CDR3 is CSARSTSDYEQYV. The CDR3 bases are TGCAGTGCTAGGTCGACTAGCGACTACGAGCAGTACGTC.

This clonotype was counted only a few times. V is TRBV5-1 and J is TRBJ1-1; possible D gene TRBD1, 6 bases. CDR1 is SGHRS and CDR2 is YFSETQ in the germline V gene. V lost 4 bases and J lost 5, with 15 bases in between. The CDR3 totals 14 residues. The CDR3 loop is CASSKLTGRTEAFF. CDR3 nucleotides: TGCGCCAGCAGCAAACTTACAGGGAGAACTGAAGCTTTCTTT.

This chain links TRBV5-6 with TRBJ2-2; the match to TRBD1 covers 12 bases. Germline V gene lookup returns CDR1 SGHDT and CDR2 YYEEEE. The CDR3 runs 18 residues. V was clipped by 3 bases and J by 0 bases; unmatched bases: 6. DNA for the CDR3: TGTGCCAGCAGCTCTGGGACAGGGGGCTTTGCGAACACCGGGGAGCTGTTTTTT. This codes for CASSSGTGGFANTGELFF.

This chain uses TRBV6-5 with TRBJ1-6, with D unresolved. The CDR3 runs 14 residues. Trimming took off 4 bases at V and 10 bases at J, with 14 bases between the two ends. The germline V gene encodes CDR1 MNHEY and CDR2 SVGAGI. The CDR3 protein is CASSSRSGGSPLHF. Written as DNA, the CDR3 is TGTGCCAGCAGTTCCCGGTCAGGCGGGTCACCCCTCCACTTT.

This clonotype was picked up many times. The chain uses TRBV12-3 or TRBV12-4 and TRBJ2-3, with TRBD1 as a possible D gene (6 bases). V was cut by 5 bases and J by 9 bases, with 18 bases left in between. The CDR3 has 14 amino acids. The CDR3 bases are TGTGCCAGCAGTCCAACACAGGGCCTTGGGACGCAGTATTTT. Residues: CASSPTQGLGTQYF.

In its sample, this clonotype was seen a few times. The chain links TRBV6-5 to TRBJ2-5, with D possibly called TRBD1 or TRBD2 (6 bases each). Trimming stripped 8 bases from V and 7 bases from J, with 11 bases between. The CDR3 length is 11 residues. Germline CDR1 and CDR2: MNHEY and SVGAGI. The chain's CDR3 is CASRRGPTQYF. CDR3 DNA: TGTGCCAGCCGTCGGGGGCCGACCCAGTACTTC.

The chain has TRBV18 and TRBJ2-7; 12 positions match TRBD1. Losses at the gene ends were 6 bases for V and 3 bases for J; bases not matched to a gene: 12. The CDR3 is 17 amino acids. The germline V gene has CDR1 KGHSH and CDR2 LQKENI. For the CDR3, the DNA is TGTGCCAGCTCCCCTCCGGGACAGGGGGCTGCTGGCTACGAGCAGTACTTC. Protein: CASSPPGQGAAGYEQYF.

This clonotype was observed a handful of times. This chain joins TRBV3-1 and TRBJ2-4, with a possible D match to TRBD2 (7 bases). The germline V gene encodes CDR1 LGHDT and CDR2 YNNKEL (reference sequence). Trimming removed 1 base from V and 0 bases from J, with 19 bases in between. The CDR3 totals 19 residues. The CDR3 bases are TGTGCCAGCAGCCAAGGCGGTTTTTCGGGGGGCCTAGCCAAAAACATTCAGTACTTC. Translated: CASSQGGFSGGLAKNIQYF.

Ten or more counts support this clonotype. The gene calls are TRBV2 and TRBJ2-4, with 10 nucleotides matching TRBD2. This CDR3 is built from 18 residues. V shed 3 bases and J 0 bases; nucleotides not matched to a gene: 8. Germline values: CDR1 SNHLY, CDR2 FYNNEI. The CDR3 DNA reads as TGTGCCAGCAGTGACTTTAGCGGGGGGACCTTAGCCAAAAACATTCAGTACTTC. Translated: CASSDFSGGTLAKNIQYF.

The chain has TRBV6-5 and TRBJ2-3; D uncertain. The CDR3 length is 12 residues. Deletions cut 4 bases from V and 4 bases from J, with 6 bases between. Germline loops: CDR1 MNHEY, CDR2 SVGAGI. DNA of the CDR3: TGTGCCAGCAGTTCCATATCAGATACGCAGTATTTT. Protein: CASSSISDTQYF.

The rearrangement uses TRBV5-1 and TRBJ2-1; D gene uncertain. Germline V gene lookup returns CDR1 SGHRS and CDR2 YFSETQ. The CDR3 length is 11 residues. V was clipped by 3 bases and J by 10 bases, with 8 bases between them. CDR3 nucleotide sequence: TGCGCCAGCAGCTCCGCAACAGAGCAGTTCTTC. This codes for CASSSATEQFF.

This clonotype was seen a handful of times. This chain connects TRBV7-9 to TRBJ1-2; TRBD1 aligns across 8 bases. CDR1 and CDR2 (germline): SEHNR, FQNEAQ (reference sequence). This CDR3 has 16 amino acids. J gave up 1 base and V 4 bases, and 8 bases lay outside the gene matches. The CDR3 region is CASSSLPTGVNYGYTF. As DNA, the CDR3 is TGTGCCAGCAGCTCGCTACCGACAGGGGTTAACTATGGCTACACCTTC.

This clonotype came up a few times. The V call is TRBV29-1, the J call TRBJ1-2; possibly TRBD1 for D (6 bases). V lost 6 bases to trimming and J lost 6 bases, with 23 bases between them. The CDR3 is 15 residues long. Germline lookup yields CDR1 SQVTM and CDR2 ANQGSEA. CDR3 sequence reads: CSVLGLGGSFHGYTF. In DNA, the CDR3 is TGCAGCGTGCTGGGTCTCGGGGGCAGCTTTCATGGCTACACCTTC. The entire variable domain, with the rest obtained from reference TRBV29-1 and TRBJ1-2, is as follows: SAVISQKPSRDICQRGTSLTIQCQVDSQVTMMFWYRQQPGQSLTLIATANQGSEATYESGFVIDKFPISRPNLTFSTLTVSNMSPEDSSIYLCSVLGLGGSFHGYTFGSGTRLTVV.

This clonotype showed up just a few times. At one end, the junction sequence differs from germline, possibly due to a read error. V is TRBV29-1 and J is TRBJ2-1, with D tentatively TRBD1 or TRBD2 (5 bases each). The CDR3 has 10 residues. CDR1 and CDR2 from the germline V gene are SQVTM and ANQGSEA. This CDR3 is CSVERGVGIF. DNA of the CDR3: TGCAGCGTTGAAAGAGGGGTGGGGATCTTC.

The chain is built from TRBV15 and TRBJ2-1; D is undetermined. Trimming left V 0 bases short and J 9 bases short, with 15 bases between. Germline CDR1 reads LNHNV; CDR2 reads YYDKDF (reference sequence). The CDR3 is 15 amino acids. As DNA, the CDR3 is TGTGCCACCAGCAGAGATGGTAGGTCCCCCGGTGAGCAGTTCTTC. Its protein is CATSRDGRSPGEQFF.

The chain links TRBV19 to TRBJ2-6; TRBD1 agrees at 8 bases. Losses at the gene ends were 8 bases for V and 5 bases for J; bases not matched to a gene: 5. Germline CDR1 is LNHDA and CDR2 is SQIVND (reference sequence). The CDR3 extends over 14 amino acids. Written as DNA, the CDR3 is TGTGCCAGTGGCGGACAGGGCTGGGCCAACGTCCTGACTTTC. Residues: CASGGQGWANVLTF.

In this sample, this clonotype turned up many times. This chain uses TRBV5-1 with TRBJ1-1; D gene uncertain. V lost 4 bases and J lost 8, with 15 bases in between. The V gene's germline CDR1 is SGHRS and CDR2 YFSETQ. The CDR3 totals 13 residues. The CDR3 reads CASSPETGFEAFF. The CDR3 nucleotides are TGCGCCAGCAGCCCCGAGACGGGCTTCGAAGCTTTCTTT.

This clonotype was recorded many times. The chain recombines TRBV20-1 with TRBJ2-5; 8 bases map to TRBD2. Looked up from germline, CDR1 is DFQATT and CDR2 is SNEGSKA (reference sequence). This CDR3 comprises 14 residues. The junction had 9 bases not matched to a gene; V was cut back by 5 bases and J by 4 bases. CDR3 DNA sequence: TGCAGTGCTTGGACTAGCCGGGGGGGAGAGACCCAGTACTTC. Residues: CSAWTSRGGETQYF.